This T cell receptor (beta chain) comes out of a study of shared clonotypes between healthy human individuals. Study in general: The people who gave samples were two women and a few men aged 18 to 49.

The authors distributed each subset's genomic DNA evenly over several immunoSEQ plates. It was on ten immunoSEQ deep assay plates that unsorted PBMC DNA was sequenced. Authors' processing steps: Filtering was not the same, since immunoSEQ gave junction-only sequences without quality scores. Repertoires were generated with immunoSEQ multiplex PCR, while TCRdb's copy carries only in-frame clones and drops some. V, J and clone size are those of that table, while D and trimming were read from the DNA. The table shows 400,000 to 550,000 clones, with about 80% occurring only once. This clone was counted between two and nine times. At one of its ends the junction is not consistent with the germline gene, which may arise from a read error. Looked up from germline, CDR1 is SGHRS and CDR2 is YFSETQ. This CDR3 is 8 amino acids long.

The sequence was collected from a woman in her forties in good health. Some clones in this sample may be carry-over from other donors' samples. Material for sequencing was PBMCs. The J gene is TRBJ1-3, the V gene TRBV5-1, with D hard to call. The CDR3 DNA reads TGCGCCAGCAGCTTGTTCGATTTT. This encodes CASSLFDF. Full variable domain (missing parts from reference TRBV5-1 and TRBJ1-3): KAGVTQTPRYLIKTRGQQVTLSCSPISGHRSVSWYQQTPGQGLQFLFEYFSETQRNKGNFPGRFSGRQFSNSRSEMNVSTLELGDSALYLCASSLFDFGEGSWLTVV.